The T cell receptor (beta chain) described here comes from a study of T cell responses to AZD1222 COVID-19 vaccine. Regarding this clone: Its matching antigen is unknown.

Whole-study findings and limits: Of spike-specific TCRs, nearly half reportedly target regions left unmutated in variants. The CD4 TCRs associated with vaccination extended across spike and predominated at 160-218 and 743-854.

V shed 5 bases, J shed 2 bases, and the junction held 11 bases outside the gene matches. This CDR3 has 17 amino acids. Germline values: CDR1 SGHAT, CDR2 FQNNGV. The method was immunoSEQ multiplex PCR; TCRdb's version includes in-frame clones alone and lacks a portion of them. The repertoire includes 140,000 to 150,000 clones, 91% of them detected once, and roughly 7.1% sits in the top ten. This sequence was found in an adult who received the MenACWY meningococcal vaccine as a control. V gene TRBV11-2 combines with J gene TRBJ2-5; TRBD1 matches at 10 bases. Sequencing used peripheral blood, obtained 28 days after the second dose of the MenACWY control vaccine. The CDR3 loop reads CASSHGDRGLGQETQYF. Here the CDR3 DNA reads TGTGCCAGCAGCCACGGGGACAGGGGTTTGGGACAAGAGACCCAGTACTTC. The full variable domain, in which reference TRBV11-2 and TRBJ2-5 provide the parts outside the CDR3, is EAGVAQSPRYKIIEKRQSVAFWCNPISGHATLYWYQQILGQGPKLLIQFQNNGVVDDSQLPKDRFSAERLKGVDSTLKIQPAKLEDSAVYLCASSHGDRGLGQETQYFGPGTRLLVL.